The next 10 T cell receptor beta chains were all read from a single sample in a study of blood T cell repertoires in COVID-19. Some clones are missing from TCRdb's copy, which holds only in-frame ones; the method was immunoSEQ multiplex PCR. In the table there are 350,000 to 450,000 clones, around 90% of which are singletons. Sequenced: peripheral blood. The receptors stem from a human donor in a cohort sampled during active COVID-19.

This chain links TRBV4-1 with TRBJ1-2; 7 bases line up with TRBD1. V shed 3 bases and J 3 bases; nucleotides not matched to a gene: 19. The germline V gene has CDR1 MGHRA and CDR2 YSYEKL. This CDR3 has 19 residues. The CDR3 is CASSQFTGQAAQKDYGYTF. CDR3 coding DNA: TGCGCCAGCAGCCAGTTCACCGGACAGGCCGCCCAGAAGGACTATGGCTACACCTTC.

This rearrangement joins TRBV2 to TRBJ1-3; 7 nucleotides agree with TRBD1. The CDR3 totals 16 residues. Germline CDR1 SNHLY, CDR2 FYNNEI. V lost 6 bases to trimming and J lost 1 base; unmatched junction nucleotides: 9. The CDR3 region has the DNA TGTGCCAGCAGGGGGACAGCCCAGGGGTCTGGAAACACCATATATTTT. Its translation is CASRGTAQGSGNTIYF.

The V and J genes are TRBV28 and TRBJ1-3; D not resolved. Trimming removed 6 bases from V and 0 bases from J, with 12 bases in between. The CDR3 extends over 15 amino acids. The germline V gene encodes CDR1 MDHEN and CDR2 SYDVKM. CDR3 sequence reads: CASSPGLYSGNTIYF. The CDR3 bases are TGTGCCAGCAGCCCCGGTCTATACTCTGGAAACACCATATATTTT. Full variable domain (missing parts from reference TRBV28 and TRBJ1-3): DVKVTQSSRYLVKRTGEKVFLECVQDMDHENMFWYRQDPGLGLRLIYFSYDVKMKEKGDIPEGYSVSREKKERFSLILESASTNQTSMYLCASSPGLYSGNTIYFGEGSWLTVV.

V and J are TRBV5-6 and TRBJ1-2; 7 bases map to TRBD1. The CDR3 length is 15 residues. CDR1 SGHDT and CDR2 YYEEEE come from the germline V gene. J lost 4 bases, V lost 3 bases, and 9 bases had no gene match. CDR3 bases: TGTGCCAGCAGCTCCCTGATAGGGGGCGGCTATGGCTACACCTTC. It is translated as CASSSLIGGGYGYTF.

In nucleotides, the CDR3 is TGTGCCAGCAGCTTATCCGGGATAAATCAGCCCCAGCATTTT. Its translation: CASSLSGINQPQHF. The chain recombines TRBV7-9 with TRBJ1-5; D is unresolved. With 2 bases removed from V and 4 bases from J, the gap between germline ends came to 9 bases. Germline V gene sequence: CDR1 SEHNR, CDR2 FQNEAQ (reference sequence). The CDR3 consists of 14 residues.

The rearrangement links TRBV27 to TRBJ1-4; 9 positions agree with TRBD1. In germline, CDR1 is MNHEY, CDR2 SMNVEV (reference sequence). The CDR3 spans 15 residues. V lost 2 bases, J lost 2 bases, and 0 bases stayed unmatched. The CDR3 DNA reads as TGTGCCAGCAGTTTAACAGGGGGCACTAATGAAAAACTGTTTTTT. Its translation is CASSLTGGTNEKLFF.

V is TRBV5-1 and J is TRBJ2-7; 11 positions agree with TRBD2. The CDR3 loop spans 15 amino acids. The V gene end was trimmed by 1 base and the J gene end by 7 bases; junction bases not matched to a gene: 7. Germline V gene sequence: CDR1 SGHRS, CDR2 YFSETQ. CDR3 residues: CASSLSATSGMEQYF. Here the CDR3 DNA reads TGCGCCAGCAGCTTGAGCGCGACTAGCGGGATGGAGCAGTACTTC.

The CDR3 bases are TGTGCCAGTAGTGCAACCGGGACACACACCGGGGAGCTGTTTTTT. Amino acid sequence: CASSATGTHTGELFF. This rearrangement joins TRBV19 to TRBJ2-2; maybe TRBD1 (6 bases). Trimming removed 5 bases at V and 3 bases at J, with 13 bases between. CDR3 length: 15 amino acids. Germline lookup yields CDR1 LNHDA and CDR2 SQIVND (reference sequence).

V and J are TRBV7-3 and TRBJ1-1, with 8 nucleotides matching TRBD1. The CDR3 has 15 amino acids. Germline CDR1 SGHTA, CDR2 FQGTGA. The J segment lost 1 base and the V segment lost 5 bases, leaving 6 bases of the junction unmatched. The CDR3 here is CASSQNGQGNTEAFF. The CDR3 DNA reads as TGTGCCAGCAGCCAAAATGGACAGGGGAACACTGAAGCTTTCTTT.

This clone turned up a few times. The J gene is TRBJ1-4, the V gene TRBV6-5, with unresolved D. V was cut by 3 bases and J by 2 bases, with 7 bases left in between. From germline, CDR1 is MNHEY and CDR2 SVGAGI. This CDR3 has 14 residues. The DNA of the CDR3 is TGTGCCAGCAGTTATCGGAGGACTAATGAAAAACTGTTTTTT. Residues: CASSYRRTNEKLFF.